This TCR beta chain was sequenced during a study of blood T cells in healthy people across ages. The CDR3 has 13 residues. The V gene lost 2 bases and the J gene lost 5 bases, with 10 bases spanning the gap. Germline CDR1 and CDR2: SGHVS and FNYEAQ. Many counts were recorded for this clonotype. Together with a sample-barcoded 5' primer, a J-beta primer mix was included in a second PCR lasting about 7 to 12 cycles. A single record per CDR3 protein comes from TCRdb applying MiXCR to the 5' RACE reads. The data contain 1.5 million to 2 million distinct CDR3 sequences, 34% of them seen just once; the ten biggest clones take up about 10%.

V is TRBV7-6 and J is TRBJ2-7, with a tentative D call TRBD2 (5 bases). What was sequenced was blood. This sequence originates from a woman between 25 and 40 years old in good health. CDR3 residues: CASSLSGSDEQYF. The CDR3 DNA is TGTGCCAGCAGCTTATCGGGTAGCGACGAGCAGTACTTC.